The entry below describes one T cell receptor (beta chain). The source of the sample is a study of blood T cell repertoires in COVID-19. About the research overall: Sites across the United States, Italy and Spain contributed samples from acute and convalescent COVID-19.

This CDR3 region has 16 residues. Trimming took 1 base from V and 0 from J, leaving 10 bases between them. Per germline, CDR1 SGHDN and CDR2 FVKESK. Per the original methods: From reference gene primer amplification, estimates of nucleated cell counts were derived. Generated by immunoSEQ multiplex PCR, the TCRdb table keeps only in-frame clones and is missing some. V and J calls and clone size are those listed in that table; D and trimming were worked out from the DNA. The sample lists over 90,000 clones, roughly 82% occurring once. The chain has TRBV14 and TRBJ2-1; D is uncertain. The TCR sequence derives from a man aged 50 to 60 with active or convalescent COVID-19. Sequencing input: peripheral blood. CDR3 DNA sequence: TGTGCCAGCAGCCAAGGTAGATCTAGCTCCTACAATGAGCAGTTCTTC. Translating gives CASSQGRSSSYNEQFF.